Below, one TCR beta chain is given with its context. CDR1 MNHNS and CDR2 SASEGT come from the germline V gene. The V end was cut by 1 base, the J end by 6 bases, with 28 bases between. This CDR3 contains 20 residues. This entry comes from a study of PD-L1 blockade in urothelial cancer. Study overall: Male sex and bladder-origin urothelial cancer characterized about 90% of the roughly 29 patients. Median T cell yield per blood sample was some 140,000 cells.

The time point was: pretreatment peripheral blood. Spiked synthetic TCR analogs estimated absolute template abundance per PCR. The repertoire was sequenced with immunoSEQ multiplex PCR; TCRdb's copy has only in-frame clones and lacks some. This table holds just under 65,000 clones, approximately 75% found once. This chain uses TRBV6-1 with TRBJ1-5; no firm D call. The source is a man in his sixties or seventies with urothelial cancer. The sample consisted of PBMCs, taken around atezolizumab (anti-PD-L1) treatment. The CDR3 DNA reads as TGTGCCAGCAGTGAAGAAGTCCGTGCTTCACCTACCGCCGCGAGTCAGCCCCAGCATTTT. It codes for CASSEEVRASPTAASQPQHF.